These 23 T cell receptor beta chains originate from one sample sequenced in a study of OX40 agonist ivuxolimab in advanced cancers. Profiled with immunoSEQ multiplex PCR; TCRdb holds only in-frame clones, not every one. The table has 25,000 to 35,000 clones, about 88% seen once. Sequences were derived from CD4+ or CD8+ T cells sorted from blood, sampled in a trial of the OX40 agonist ivuxolimab. All receptors come from an adult with an advanced solid tumor such as melanoma, head and neck, liver or kidney cancer.

This CDR3 reads CASSLAGVQETQYF. The CDR3, as DNA: TGTGCCAGCAGCTTAGCGGGAGTTCAAGAGACCCAGTACTTC. V usage is TRBV7-6 and J usage is TRBJ2-5; maybe TRBD2 (5 bases). Germline values: CDR1 SGHVS, CDR2 FNYEAQ. The CDR3 runs 14 residues. Trimming stripped 0 bases from V and 2 bases from J, with 7 bases between.

The genes are TRBV20-1 and TRBJ2-7, with unresolved D. Germline lookup yields CDR1 DFQATT and CDR2 SNEGSKA (reference sequence). CDR3 size: 11 residues. V was pared by 7 bases and J by 3 bases, with 10 bases between. This CDR3 reads CSGGWGYEQYF. The CDR3 coding sequence is TGCAGTGGGGGTTGGGGCTACGAGCAGTACTTC.

The chain has TRBV29-1 and TRBJ1-4; D is ambiguous. Germline-derived CDR1 and CDR2 are SQVTM and ANQGSEA. Trimming pared 6 bases from V and 5 bases from J, leaving 25 bases between. The CDR3 covers 17 residues. In DNA, the CDR3 is TGCAGCGTGTTCCCTTTGGGCGGTGGTATCGGGAATGAAAAACTGTTTTTT. Translating gives CSVFPLGGGIGNEKLFF.

The chain combines TRBV30 with TRBJ2-5; D gene ambiguous. The CDR3 runs 12 residues. Germline V CDR1 and CDR2: GTSNPN, SVGIG (reference sequence). The V end was cut by 2 bases, the J end by 6 bases, with 10 bases between. The CDR3 coding sequence is TGTGCCTGGAGTTTAATTCCGAAGACCCAGTACTTC. Amino acids: CAWSLIPKTQYF.

The chain employs TRBV28 and TRBJ2-6; 7 positions match TRBD1. V trimming: 6 bases; J trimming: 4 bases; junction bases outside the gene matches: 12. CDR1 MDHEN and CDR2 SYDVKM come from the germline V gene. This CDR3 has 17 amino acids. The CDR3 reads CASRSTADRAGANVLTF. Written as DNA, the CDR3 is TGTGCCAGCAGATCGACCGCCGACAGGGCCGGGGCCAACGTCCTGACTTTC.

The rearrangement uses TRBV18 and TRBJ2-5, with D possibly TRBD1 on 6 matching bases. This CDR3 region has 13 residues. V dropped 5 bases and J dropped 5 bases, with 12 bases sitting between them. Looked up from germline, CDR1 is KGHSH and CDR2 is LQKENI. The CDR3 nucleotides read TGTGCCAGCTCATCTTACAGGGAGGAGACCCAGTACTTC. Its protein is CASSSYREETQYF. Drawing the rest from reference TRBV18 and TRBJ2-5, the complete variable domain is NAGVMQNPRHLVRRRGQEARLRCSPMKGHSHVYWYRQLPEEGLKFMVYLQKENIIDESGMPKERFSAEFPKEGPSILRIQQVVRGDSAAYFCASSSYREETQYFGPGTRLLVL.

The chain combines TRBV5-1 with TRBJ1-2; D is unresolved. Germline V lookup: CDR1 SGHRS, CDR2 YFSETQ. CDR3 length: 11 residues. V lost 5 bases and J 6 bases, leaving 8 bases between the germline ends. This chain's CDR3 is CASRGGDGYTF. The CDR3 DNA follows: TGCGCCAGCAGGGGTGGCGATGGCTACACCTTC.

As regards this clone: Different DNA sequences within this sample yield the same CDR3. The chain has TRBV7-8 and TRBJ2-7; tentatively, D is TRBD2 (7 bases). Germline V gene data show CDR1 as SGHVS and CDR2 as FQNEAQ. V lost 1 base, J lost 3 bases, and 13 bases lay in between. The CDR3 has 15 residues. The CDR3 nucleotides read TGTGCCAGCAGCTTAGGAACGGGGGGCGTCTACGAGCAGTACTTC. This translates into CASSLGTGGVYEQYF.

The chain carries TRBV6-6 and TRBJ1-6; 8 bases are shared with TRBD1. From germline, CDR1 is MNHNY and CDR2 SVGAGI (reference sequence). This CDR3 is built from 14 residues. V shed 7 bases, J shed 7 bases, and the junction held 6 bases outside the gene matches. The chain's CDR3 is CASTGQGGNSPLHF. DNA for the CDR3: TGTGCCAGCACCGGACAGGGAGGGAATTCACCCCTCCACTTT.

The chain links TRBV11-2 to TRBJ1-1, with D perhaps matching TRBD1 (5 bases). Germline lookup yields CDR1 SGHAT and CDR2 FQNNGV. The CDR3 length is 11 residues. Between the trimmed V and J ends, which lost 6 bases and 7 bases, there was a span of 9 bases. CDR3 DNA sequence: TGTGCCAGCAGGGGGGGGGTTGAAGCTTTCTTT. Protein product: CASRGGVEAFF.

The chain is built from TRBV28 and TRBJ2-1; D is ambiguous. Germline loops: CDR1 MDHEN, CDR2 SYDVKM. V lost 8 bases, J lost 3 bases, and 8 bases lay in between. This CDR3 spans 12 amino acids. CDR3 DNA: TGTGCCAGCCAAAGAGGCTACAATGAGCAGTTCTTC. Protein sequence: CASQRGYNEQFF.

This rearrangement joins TRBV11-2 to TRBJ2-1, with 8 positions matching TRBD1. This CDR3 contains 15 residues. Per the germline V gene, CDR1 is SGHAT and CDR2 is FQNNGV. With V trimmed by 5 bases and J by 7 bases, 10 bases remained unmatched. The CDR3 coding sequence is TGTGCCAGCAGCCTGATGACAGGGGTGGGGAATGAGCAGTTCTTC. Residues: CASSLMTGVGNEQFF.

This chain uses TRBV28 with TRBJ2-7, with D maybe TRBD1 (6 bases). The V end was cut by 2 bases, the J end by 3 bases, with 17 bases between. This CDR3 has 16 amino acids. Germline V gives CDR1 MDHEN, CDR2 SYDVKM. The CDR3 protein is CASSLPPGHALYEQYF. The CDR3 DNA reads as TGTGCCAGCAGTTTACCTCCGGGACACGCCCTCTACGAGCAGTACTTC.

This sequence joins TRBV2 and TRBJ1-4; maybe TRBD1 (5 bases). Germline V gene lookup returns CDR1 SNHLY and CDR2 FYNNEI. Trimming pared 4 bases from V and 12 bases from J, leaving 21 bases between. This CDR3 is built from 15 residues. CDR3 bases: TGTGCCAGCAGTGTAGGGGTGGCGGGGAGGCCGCAACTGTTTTTT. It is translated as CASSVGVAGRPQLFF.

V usage is TRBV5-8 and J usage is TRBJ2-7; TRBD2 aligns across 14 bases. This CDR3 region has 19 residues. CDR1 and CDR2 (germline): SGHTS, YDEGEE. V gave up 0 bases and J gave up 1 base; unmatched junction bases: 9. The CDR3 DNA sequence: TGTGCCAGCAGCTTGGTGGTCGGGACTAGCGGGGGAATTTCCTACGAGCAGTACTTC. It yields the protein CASSLVVGTSGGISYEQYF.

The chain has TRBV21-1 and TRBJ2-1; TRBD2, the table's D call, was not compared with the DNA. TRBV21-1 represents a pseudogene. The CDR3 consists of 14 residues. CDR3 nucleotides: TGTGCCAGCAGCAAACGCCTAGCACGGGGTGAGCAGTTCTTC. It specifies CASSKRLARGEQFF.

This sequence joins TRBV28 and TRBJ2-7; D is perhaps TRBD2 (5 bases). The CDR3 loop spans 16 amino acids. Germline loops: CDR1 MDHEN, CDR2 SYDVKM. V dropped 7 bases and J dropped 2 bases, with 21 bases sitting between them. The DNA of the CDR3 is TGTGCCAGCATCGGAATTAGGCTAGCTGCTACCTACGAGCAGTACTTC. Amino acid sequence: CASIGIRLAATYEQYF.

The gene calls are TRBV6-5 and TRBJ1-1, with TRBD1 as a possible D gene (5 bases). Germline CDR1 and CDR2: MNHEY and SVGAGI. The CDR3 totals 11 residues. Trimming removed 7 bases from V and 8 bases from J, with 11 bases in between. The chain's CDR3 is CASITGREAFF. In nucleotides, the CDR3 is TGTGCCAGCATCACGGGACGGGAAGCTTTCTTT.

This sequence joins TRBV27 and TRBJ1-5; D is unclear. From germline, CDR1 is MNHEY and CDR2 SMNVEV (reference sequence). This CDR3 comprises 13 residues. V lost 3 bases, J lost 5 bases, and 8 bases lay in between. CDR3 in amino acids: CASSFVVHQPQHF. DNA of the CDR3: TGTGCCAGCAGTTTTGTGGTCCATCAGCCCCAGCATTTT.

This chain connects TRBV28 to TRBJ2-7; no clear D gene. Germline loops: CDR1 MDHEN, CDR2 SYDVKM. CDR3 length: 13 residues. The V and J ends lost 5 bases and 4 bases respectively, with 12 bases between them. In nucleotides, the CDR3 is TGTGCCAGCAGTGATTACATGAGATACGAGCAGTACTTC. Encoded protein: CASSDYMRYEQYF. Variable domain in full (rest from reference TRBV28 and TRBJ2-7): DVKVTQSSRYLVKRTGEKVFLECVQDMDHENMFWYRQDPGLGLRLIYFSYDVKMKEKGDIPEGYSVSREKKERFSLILESASTNQTSMYLCASSDYMRYEQYFGPGTRLTVT.

The rearrangement uses TRBV6-1 and TRBJ2-7, with D possibly being TRBD1 or TRBD2 (7 bases each). Per the germline V gene, CDR1 is MNHNS and CDR2 is SASEGT. This CDR3 comprises 14 residues. V lost 7 bases to trimming and J lost 4 bases, with 17 bases between them. CDR3 loop: CASTLQGREYEQYF. The DNA for the CDR3 is TGTGCCAGCACGTTACAGGGGAGGGAGTACGAGCAGTACTTC.

V and J are TRBV19 and TRBJ1-1, with unresolved D. CDR3 size: 13 residues. V lost 1 base and J 5 bases, leaving 8 bases between the germline ends. CDR1 is LNHDA, CDR2 SQIVND, per germline (reference sequence). The CDR3 reads CASSIGPKTEAFF. CDR3 bases: TGTGCCAGTAGTATAGGCCCAAAGACTGAAGCTTTCTTT.

The rearrangement uses TRBV5-1 and TRBJ2-7; D remains ambiguous. V lost 2 bases and J 6 bases, leaving 6 bases between the germline ends. Germline lookup yields CDR1 SGHRS and CDR2 YFSETQ. The CDR3 spans 11 residues. CDR3 sequence (DNA): TGCGCCAGCAGCTTCGCAGGCGAGCAGTACTTC. Amino acids: CASSFAGEQYF. Full variable domain (outside the CDR3, taken from reference TRBV5-1 and TRBJ2-7): KAGVTQTPRYLIKTRGQQVTLSCSPISGHRSVSWYQQTPGQGLQFLFEYFSETQRNKGNFPGRFSGRQFSNSRSEMNVSTLELGDSALYLCASSFAGEQYFGPGTRLTVT.